This TCR beta chain was sequenced for a study of blood T cells in healthy people across ages (dated by TCRdb to the mid-2010s). Regarding the research as a whole: Template switching captured roughly one uniquely barcoded TCR beta cDNA molecule per two T cells in model experiments. The study measured age-related changes in TCR beta repertoire diversity using deep sequencing normalized with unique cDNA molecular identifiers. Four age groups were formed from the donors: young (average about 15 years), middle-aged (approximately 39), aged (roughly 58) and long-lived (roughly 81). To avoid experimental bias, donors of different ages were distributed randomly across sequencing lanes. Two additional independent replicas of 1 million unique cDNA reads from the same blood draw were analyzed for two donors (one aged 18 to 29 and one aged 80 or older).

Systemically healthy Caucasian individuals from Russia, over 30 in total and aged about 6 to 100 years, were included as donors. Each donor gave approximately 9.3 milliliters of peripheral blood, collected into EDTA-treated Vacutainer tubes. Ficoll-Paque density-gradient centrifugation was used to isolate PBMCs, with at least 6 million per sample. Total RNA, at least 6 micrograms per sample, was extracted from PBMCs with Trizol reagent. For every donor, flow cytometry on a PBMC aliquot measured the percentage of naive CD45RAhigh/CD27high T cells. Concerning this clonotype: Its specific antigen is unknown. The record has no base qualities; no much larger clone is one base away.

Libraries were constructed by 5' RACE. The sample was run on an Illumina HiSeq 2500. The second PCR ran for about 7 to 11 cycles and used a J-beta primer mix along with a sample-barcoded 5' primer. A unique molecular identifier was introduced onto each TCR beta cDNA molecule by a template-switch 5' adaptor carrying 12 random nucleotides. Each sample yielded at least 2.5 million CDR3-containing paired-end reads. All of the RNA was converted into first-strand cDNA using the Mint cDNA synthesis kit, with a TRBC-specific oligonucleotide serving as the primer. Following uracil-DNA glycosylase treatment, a first 18-cycle PCR with universal primers M1SS and BC2_uni_R was performed on all cDNA. On the authors' methods: For normalization, 1 million high-quality reads, each with a distinct molecular identifier, were randomly selected from each sample. Reads with shared molecular identifiers were discarded instead of being binned into consensus sequences. MiTCR, with a Q25 quality threshold and the strictest error-elimination algorithm, was used for CDR3 identification, clonotype clustering and error correction. A nonparametric unseen species model with Euler transformation was used to estimate a lower bound on total TCR beta diversity. TCRdb reworked the public reads: Q25 trimming with fastp, MiXCR clone assembly, productive beta chains retained. For every CDR3 protein sequence, its rows merge into one entry that carries the most common genes and DNA. TCRdb's processing, not the authors' own work, is the source of the V and J calls. For this sample the table gives hundreds of thousands of distinct CDR3 sequences, of which roughly three fifths were detected only once. Together, the top ten hold 30% to 45% of the sample.

Findings and caveats that apply to the study as a whole: Since profiling was done on bulk unsorted PBMCs, naive and antigen-experienced compartments could not be conclusively compared. As age increased, observed TCR beta diversity per million T cells dropped in a roughly linear way, and a significant reduction was already evident by age 40. Because donor CMV infection status was unknown, age-related changes in expanded clonotypes were potentially confounded. Observed TCR beta diversity correlated strongly with the percentage of naive T cells measured by flow cytometry. Estimates of total diversity based on one million sequenced T cells were considered lower bounds and underestimates. Compared with the aged group, the long-lived group had more naive CD4+ T cells, fewer expanded clones and increased TCR diversity, suggesting age selection.

From the cysteine up to the phenylalanine, the CDR3 has a length of 13 residues. Of all the DNA, just the CDR3 is kept, 39 bases in frame from base 1. The germline V gene supplies CDR1 SQVTM and CDR2 ANQGSEA. V is cut back by 4 bases and J by 3 bases, with 4 bases in the junction unmatched. Recombination linked TRBV29-1 to TRBJ1-2; TRBD1 lines up with 8 middle nucleotides. The TCR sequence derives from a man aged 60 to 69 in good health. Sequencing was carried out using blood. In nucleotides, the sequence is TGCAGCGTTGGTTCAGGGGGCGACTATGGCTACACCTTC. It is translated as CSVGSGGDYGYTF. Full variable domain (CDR3 extended with the reference TRBV29-1 and TRBJ1-2 proteins): SAVISQKPSRDICQRGTSLTIQCQVDSQVTMMFWYRQQPGQSLTLIATANQGSEATYESGFVIDKFPISRPNLTFSTLTVSNMSPEDSSIYLCSVGSGGDYGYTFGSGTRLTVV.